Each of the 9 T cell receptor beta chains below was sequenced from the same sample in a study of T cells in Graves' hyperthyroidism and ophthalmopathy. TCR beta CDR3 sequences were amplified from RNA transcripts. Using the HTBI primer set, a first-round RT-PCR was run on the TCR CDR3. Each CDR3 protein is one row after TCRdb ran MiXCR on the multiplex PCR reads. The sample has roughly 300,000 distinct CDR3 sequences, about 18% seen once. Sequenced sample: blood. All receptors derive from a woman between 45 and 60 years old with Graves' hyperthyroidism.

J is TRBJ1-5 and V is TRBV6-1, with 8 bases aligning to TRBD1. Germline-derived CDR1 and CDR2 are MNHNS and SASEGT. Trimming took 7 bases from V and 6 from J; bases not matched to a gene: 2. The CDR3 has 12 residues. The CDR3 sequence is CASNDRGQPQHF. The CDR3 bases are TGTGCCAGCAATGACAGGGGTCAGCCCCAGCATTTT.

This chain links TRBV24-1 with TRBJ2-7, with D uncertain. V was pared by 4 bases and J by 0 bases, with 9 bases between. This CDR3 has 14 residues. Germline CDR1 reads KGHDR; CDR2 reads SFDVKD. The DNA for the CDR3 is TGTGCCACCAGTGAGGCTAAGGGCTCCTACGAGCAGTACTTC. It specifies CATSEAKGSYEQYF.

This clonotype was counted only a few times. V and J are TRBV28 and TRBJ2-7; the D is unclear. Germline V lookup: CDR1 MDHEN, CDR2 SYDVKM. V dropped 1 base and J dropped 6 bases, with 7 bases sitting between them. CDR3 length: 12 amino acids. The DNA for the CDR3 is TGTGCCAGCAGTTTATCTTTAGTCGAGCAGTACTTC. Its protein is CASSLSLVEQYF.

J is TRBJ1-5 and V is TRBV6-1, with 8 bases matching TRBD1. Looked up from germline, CDR1 is MNHNS and CDR2 is SASEGT. The CDR3 length is 13 residues. V shed 5 bases, J shed 6 bases, and the junction held 3 bases outside the gene matches. CDR3 protein: CASSTGGVQPQHF. The CDR3 DNA is TGTGCCAGCAGTACAGGGGGTGTTCAGCCCCAGCATTTT.

This clonotype appeared a few times. The chain recombines TRBV3-1 with TRBJ2-7, with D hard to call. CDR3 size: 11 residues. Germline lookup yields CDR1 LGHDT and CDR2 YNNKEL (reference sequence). V was cut by 3 bases and J by 6 bases, with 6 bases left in between. CDR3 protein: CASSHDGEQYF. The CDR3 DNA reads TGTGCCAGCAGCCATGATGGCGAGCAGTACTTC.

This chain connects TRBV2 to TRBJ1-6; 11 bases are a match to TRBD1. The CDR3 spans 17 residues. V gave up 6 bases and J gave up 1 base; unmatched junction bases: 5. Germline lookup yields CDR1 SNHLY and CDR2 FYNNEI. The DNA of the CDR3 is TGTGCCAGCAGAACCGGACAGGGGGCATCCTATAATTCACCCCTCCACTTT. Its translation: CASRTGQGASYNSPLHF.

This clonotype was counted many times. DNA of the CDR3: TGTGCCAGCAGGATAGGACAGGGGGCAAATAATTCACCCCTCCACTTT. Its protein product is CASRIGQGANNSPLHF. V is TRBV2 and J is TRBJ1-6; 11 positions agree with TRBD1. The junction had 6 bases not matched to a gene; V was cut back by 6 bases and J by 5 bases. CDR3 length: 16 residues. CDR1 is SNHLY, CDR2 FYNNEI, per germline.

The genes are TRBV7-3 and TRBJ2-3; D unresolved. Germline CDR1 SGHTA, CDR2 FQGTGA. Deletions cut 2 bases from V and 2 bases from J, with 8 bases between. CDR3 length: 14 residues. For the CDR3, the DNA is TGTGCCAGCAGCTTATCGTCAGTCACAGATACGCAGTATTTT. It encodes CASSLSSVTDTQYF. The variable domain in full, completed from reference TRBV7-3 and TRBJ2-3, reads GAGVSQTPSNKVTEKGKYVELRCDPISGHTALYWYRQSLGQGPEFLIYFQGTGAADDSGLPNDRFFAVRPEGSVSTLKIQRTERGDSAVYLCASSLSSVTDTQYFGPGTRLTVL.

The V gene is TRBV2, the J gene TRBJ2-1, with TRBD2 matching over 14 bases. In germline, CDR1 is SNHLY, CDR2 FYNNEI. The CDR3 loop spans 18 amino acids. The V segment lost 3 bases and the J segment 5 bases; nucleotides outside the gene matches: 9. CDR3 loop: CASSDGTSGGRIHNEQFF. CDR3 nucleotide sequence: TGTGCCAGCAGTGACGGGACTAGCGGGGGACGAATACACAATGAGCAGTTCTTC.